The present entry profiles one T cell receptor beta chain with its context. This table comes from immunoSEQ multiplex PCR, and its TCRdb copy is limited to in-frame clones, with some not included. The sample yields about 200,000 clones, around four fifths seen once. These data originate in a study of blood T cell repertoires in COVID-19. The CDR3 has 14 amino acids. Germline V gives CDR1 LGHDT, CDR2 YNNKEL (reference sequence). V lost 1 base and J 3 bases, leaving 6 bases between the germline ends. The chain employs TRBV3-1 (or the pseudogene TRBV3-2) and TRBJ2-2; D is undetermined. The TCR originated in a man in his fifties or sixties with COVID-19, enrolled during active disease. Sequencing input: peripheral blood. The CDR3 spells CASSQGGYTGELFF. DNA for the CDR3: TGTGCCAGCAGCCAAGGAGGTTACACCGGGGAGCTGTTTTTT.